Below are 9 T cell receptor beta chains sequenced from a single sample in a study of shared clonotypes between healthy human individuals. The data were produced by immunoSEQ multiplex PCR, yet TCRdb's version contains in-frame clones alone and is incomplete. Among roughly 450,000 clones listed, 70% to 80% were seen once. Sequenced sample: PBMCs. The receptors originated from a woman aged 40 to 55 in good health. Some clones in this sample may be carry-over from other donors' samples.

This clone was seen a single time. Possible read error: a much larger clone is one base away. This CDR3 is missing its conserved last phenylalanine or tryptophan, likely due to a read error. The chain recombines TRBV28 with TRBJ2-7, with D maybe TRBD2 (5 bases). The length of the CDR3 is 17 residues. Germline V gives CDR1 MDHEN, CDR2 SYDVKM. The ends were cut back, 2 bases at V and 2 bases at J, with 19 bases in the middle. CDR3 protein: CASSLKDALAPTYEQYL. The CDR3 region has the DNA TGTGCCAGCAGTTTAAAGGACGCGCTAGCTCCCACCTACGAGCAGTACCTC.

This chain joins TRBV5-1 and TRBJ1-4; D remains unclear. Per the germline V gene, CDR1 is SGHRS and CDR2 is YFSETQ. CDR3 length: 14 amino acids. Trimming took 0 bases from V and 7 from J, leaving 10 bases between them. CDR3 in amino acids: CASSLGLEGEKLFF. In DNA, the CDR3 is TGCGCCAGCAGCTTGGGCCTCGAGGGTGAAAAACTGTTTTTT.

This chain connects TRBV5-1 to TRBJ2-5, with a tentative D call TRBD2 (6 bases). The V gene's germline CDR1 is SGHRS and CDR2 YFSETQ. The CDR3 is 14 amino acids. V was clipped by 4 bases and J by 5 bases, with 15 bases between them. CDR3 sequence (DNA): TGCGCCAGCAGCCCGGGTCCCGGAGGGGAGACCCAGTACTTC. This encodes CASSPGPGGETQYF.

As concerns this clone: The conserved closing phenylalanine or tryptophan is absent in this CDR3, likely reflecting a read error. In DNA, the CDR3 is TGTGCCAGCAGCTTAATGCCGGGACCCACCTACGAGCAGTACCTC. Translated, it gives CASSLMPGPTYEQYL. The V and J genes are TRBV7-3 and TRBJ2-7; D tentatively fits TRBD1 or TRBD2 (5 bases each). CDR1 is SGHTA, CDR2 FQGTGA, per germline. The CDR3 covers 15 residues. The V and J ends lost 1 base and 2 bases respectively, with 12 bases between them.

This rearrangement joins TRBV18 to TRBJ1-3; TRBD1 agrees at 9 bases. CDR3 size: 17 residues. Trimming took 3 bases from V and 1 from J; bases not matched to a gene: 7. CDR1 KGHSH and CDR2 LQKENI come from the germline V gene. The CDR3 DNA reads as TGTGCCAGCTCACCTCTTTCTGGACAGGGGTCTGGAAACACCATATATTTT. This codes for CASSPLSGQGSGNTIYF.

This clone was counted once. The V gene is TRBV5-5, the J gene TRBJ1-5; 7 bases line up with TRBD1. The CDR3 runs to 17 residues. Germline trimming cut 0 bases from V and 3 bases from J; bases unmatched to any gene: 9. Germline V lookup: CDR1 SGHKS, CDR2 YYEKEE (reference sequence). The CDR3 spells CASSLGSLQGNNQPQHF. The CDR3 DNA is TGTGCCAGCAGCTTGGGGTCATTACAGGGGAACAATCAGCCCCAGCATTTT.

The chain employs TRBV28 and TRBJ2-1; 10 bases fit TRBD1. Germline V gives CDR1 MDHEN, CDR2 SYDVKM. The trim removed 10 bases at V and 5 bases at J, leaving 8 bases unmatched. The CDR3 has 14 amino acids. CDR3 DNA sequence: TGTGCCACGACAGGGGGCTATTCGAACAATGAGCAGTTCTTC. Encoded protein: CATTGGYSNNEQFF.

The chain joins TRBV2 to TRBJ2-5; 9 bases are shared with TRBD1. The V and J ends lost 3 bases and 6 bases, in that order; junction bases with no gene match: 5. Germline assignment: CDR1 SNHLY and CDR2 FYNNEI. The CDR3 totals 14 residues. CDR3 sequence reads: CASSDLQGAKTQYF. CDR3 DNA sequence: TGTGCCAGCAGTGACTTACAGGGGGCTAAGACCCAGTACTTC. Filled out from reference TRBV2 and TRBJ2-5, the complete variable domain reads EPEVTQTPSHQVTQMGQEVILRCVPISNHLYFYWYRQILGQKVEFLVSFYNNEISEKSEIFDDQFSVERPDGSNFTLKIRSTKLEDSAMYFCASSDLQGAKTQYFGPGTRLLVL.

The chain has TRBV25-1 and TRBJ1-2; D is undetermined. CDR3 length: 12 residues. Trimming removed 5 bases at V and 4 bases at J, with 8 bases between. CDR1 and CDR2 (germline): MGHDK, SYGVNS. The chain's CDR3 is CASSSNLYGYTF. CDR3 nucleotides: TGTGCCAGCAGTTCCAACCTCTATGGCTACACCTTC.